The rows below give T cell receptor beta chains drawn from one sample of a study of graft-versus-host responses after intestinal transplantation. Produced via immunoSEQ multiplex PCR; TCRdb's table is partial and in-frame only. Here the sample spans approximately 100,000 clones, 86% being singletons. The sequencing used PBMCs, collected 255 days after intestinal transplant. These receptors all stem from a human patient who received an intestinal transplant, so some T cells may come from the graft donor. CDR3s include the opening cysteine and the closing phenylalanine or tryptophan. Fields, in order: J gene, V gene, D gene, clone size, CDR3 protein, CDR3 DNA. A D gene is named only where the DNA matches it firmly. Size is stated for part of the rows, as once, few or many counts, or as a class when the clone is expanded.

J gene: TRBJ2-5
V gene: TRBV25-1
D gene: -
clone size: -
CDR3 protein: CASSEYGQGKTQYF
CDR3 DNA: TGTGCCAGCAGTGAATATGGGCAGGGAAAGACCCAGTACTTC

J gene: TRBJ2-7
V gene: TRBV6-1
D gene: TRBD2
clone size: -
CDR3 protein: CASRPGTSATYEQYF
CDR3 DNA: TGTGCCAGCAGGCCCGGGACTAGCGCCACCTACGAGCAGTACTTC

J gene: TRBJ1-4
V gene: TRBV7-9
D gene: -
clone size: -
CDR3 protein: CATRRGNEKLFF
CDR3 DNA: TGTGCCACGCGGCGGGGTAATGAAAAACTGTTTTTT

J gene: TRBJ2-7
V gene: TRBV20-1
D gene: TRBD1
clone size: -
CDR3 protein: CSASGTGQYF
CDR3 DNA: TGCAGTGCTAGCGGGACAGGGCAGTACTTC

J gene: TRBJ2-2
V gene: TRBV27
D gene: TRBD2
clone size: -
CDR3 protein: CASRTLAGGPITGELFF
CDR3 DNA: TGTGCCAGCAGAACACTAGCGGGGGGGCCCATCACCGGGGAGCTGTTTTTT

J gene: TRBJ2-3
V gene: TRBV5-1
D gene: -
clone size: -
CDR3 protein: CASSDTSTDTQYF
CDR3 DNA: TGCGCCAGCAGCGATACTAGCACAGATACGCAGTATTTT

J gene: TRBJ2-5
V gene: TRBV2
D gene: -
clone size: -
CDR3 protein: CASSEQGLGETQYF
CDR3 DNA: TGTGCCAGCAGTGAACAAGGACTGGGGGAGACCCAGTACTTC

J gene: TRBJ2-2
V gene: TRBV7-9
D gene: -
clone size: -
CDR3 protein: CASSLTPGELFF
CDR3 DNA: TGTGCCAGCAGCTTAACACCCGGGGAGCTGTTTTTT

J gene: TRBJ2-1
V gene: TRBV7-8
D gene: TRBD2
clone size: -
CDR3 protein: CASSLRRLAEYNEQFF
CDR3 DNA: TGTGCCAGCAGCTTAAGACGTCTAGCGGAGTACAATGAGCAGTTCTTC

J gene: TRBJ2-5
V gene: TRBV6-5
D gene: -
clone size: -
CDR3 protein: CASRDIGETQYF
CDR3 DNA: TGTGCCAGCAGAGACATAGGGGAGACCCAGTACTTC

J gene: TRBJ1-2
V gene: TRBV29-1
D gene: TRBD1
clone size: once
CDR3 protein: CSVEFGPGQGAGLSGYTF
CDR3 DNA: TGCAGCGTTGAATTTGGCCCGGGACAGGGGGCCGGTCTGAGTGGCTACACCTTC

J gene: TRBJ1-3
V gene: TRBV7-6
D gene: -
clone size: -
CDR3 protein: CASSLGSGNTIYF
CDR3 DNA: TGTGCCAGCAGCTTAGGTTCTGGAAACACCATATATTTT

J gene: TRBJ1-1
V gene: TRBV7-6
D gene: TRBD1
clone size: -
CDR3 protein: CASSSPRDRGEAFF
CDR3 DNA: TGTGCCAGCAGCTCCCCTAGGGACAGGGGTGAAGCTTTCTTT

J gene: TRBJ1-2
V gene: TRBV6-1
D gene: TRBD1
clone size: -
CDR3 protein: CASRTRGRGYTF
CDR3 DNA: TGTGCCAGCAGAACCAGGGGGCGAGGCTACACCTTC

J gene: TRBJ1-2
V gene: TRBV7-8
D gene: -
clone size: -
CDR3 protein: CASSLGGLGGYGYTF
CDR3 DNA: TGTGCCAGCAGCTTAGGCGGCCTCGGGGGCTATGGCTACACCTTC

J gene: TRBJ1-5
V gene: TRBV28
D gene: TRBD1
clone size: once
CDR3 protein: CASSSGQGDQPQHF
CDR3 DNA: TGTGCCAGCAGTTCCGGACAGGGCGATCAGCCCCAGCATTTT

J gene: TRBJ2-1
V gene: TRBV28
D gene: -
clone size: -
CDR3 protein: CASSLSGYEYGEQFF
CDR3 DNA: TGTGCCAGCAGTTTATCTGGGTATGAGTATGGTGAGCAGTTCTTC

J gene: TRBJ1-1
V gene: TRBV5-6
D gene: -
clone size: -
CDR3 protein: CASSLAYRAENTEAFF
CDR3 DNA: TGTGCCAGCAGCTTGGCCTATAGAGCTGAGAACACTGAAGCTTTCTTT

J gene: TRBJ2-5
V gene: TRBV27
D gene: TRBD2
clone size: -
CDR3 protein: CASSWGGRKETQYF
CDR3 DNA: TGTGCCAGCAGTTGGGGCGGGAGAAAAGAGACCCAGTACTTC

J gene: TRBJ1-5
V gene: TRBV19
D gene: TRBD1
clone size: -
CDR3 protein: CASSIEGAGNQPQHF
CDR3 DNA: TGTGCCAGTAGTATTGAGGGGGCTGGCAATCAGCCCCAGCATTTT

J gene: TRBJ1-4
V gene: TRBV9
D gene: TRBD1
clone size: -
CDR3 protein: CASSVGTAGQKLFF
CDR3 DNA: TGTGCCAGCAGCGTTGGGACAGCCGGCCAAAAACTGTTTTTT

J gene: TRBJ2-7
V gene: TRBV30
D gene: -
clone size: -
CDR3 protein: CAWSIGSSYEQYF
CDR3 DNA: TGTGCCTGGAGTATCGGGAGCTCCTACGAGCAGTACTTC

J gene: TRBJ2-7
V gene: TRBV27
D gene: TRBD1
clone size: -
CDR3 protein: CASSFRDSSYEQYF
CDR3 DNA: TGTGCCAGCAGTTTCCGGGACAGCTCCTACGAGCAGTACTTC

J gene: TRBJ2-7
V gene: TRBV7-7
D gene: -
clone size: -
CDR3 protein: CASSRGPEAYEQYF
CDR3 DNA: TGTGCTAGCAGCCGCGGCCCAGAGGCCTACGAGCAGTACTTC

J gene: TRBJ1-1
V gene: TRBV5-4
D gene: -
clone size: -
CDR3 protein: CASSWKDRSYTEAFF
CDR3 DNA: TGTGCCAGCAGCTGGAAAGACAGGTCCTACACTGAAGCTTTCTTT

J gene: TRBJ2-7
V gene: TRBV5-4
D gene: TRBD1
clone size: -
CDR3 protein: CASSQSQGAYEQYF
CDR3 DNA: TGTGCCAGCAGCCAATCCCAGGGGGCCTACGAGCAGTACTTC